The 13 T cell receptor beta chains below were found in one sample sequenced in a study of neurological immune-mediated disorders. Each CDR3 protein gets one entry after TCRdb re-called the 5' RACE reads with MiXCR. Of over 35,000 distinct CDR3 sequences listed, 3.5% to 5% are singletons. The sequenced material came from PBMCs. These receptors were collected from a woman aged 55-75 years with multiple sclerosis.

This clonotype was observed many times. The CDR3 sequence: CASMGGNTEAFF. The CDR3 region has the DNA TGTGCCAGCATGGGGGGGAACACTGAAGCTTTCTTT. The V and J genes are TRBV6-5 and TRBJ1-1; D perhaps matches TRBD1 (5 bases). Between the trimmed V and J ends, which lost 7 bases and 1 base, there was a span of 7 bases. The CDR3 contains 12 residues. Germline V gene sequence: CDR1 MNHEY, CDR2 SVGAGI.

This clonotype has a count of ten or more. The chain recombines TRBV20-1 with TRBJ2-5; the match to TRBD1 covers 11 bases. This CDR3 is built from 15 residues. Germline loops: CDR1 DFQATT, CDR2 SNEGSKA (reference sequence). Unmatched junction bases numbered 10, after V lost 6 bases and J lost 4 bases. For the CDR3, the DNA is TGCAGTGCCGACCGGGACAGGGGGAGTGGAGAGACCCAGTACTTC. Translated, it gives CSADRDRGSGETQYF.

This clonotype was seen many times. The rearrangement joins TRBV20-1 to TRBJ2-1; possible D gene TRBD2, 5 bases. The V end was cut by 1 base, the J end by 8 bases, with 6 bases between. The CDR3 runs to 11 residues. Germline V gene lookup returns CDR1 DFQATT and CDR2 SNEGSKA (reference sequence). Written as DNA, the CDR3 is TGCAGTGCTAGAGCGGGATATGAGCAGTTCTTC. It codes for CSARAGYEQFF.

This clonotype was detected ten times or more. The chain has TRBV11-2 and TRBJ2-1; 7 positions agree with TRBD1. After removal of 9 bases from V and 5 bases from J, the junction contained 4 bases not matched to a gene. This CDR3 has 12 residues. The V gene's germline CDR1 is SGHAT and CDR2 FQNNGV. CDR3 sequence (DNA): TGTGCCAGTTCCGACAGGGACAATGAGCAGTTCTTC. Protein sequence: CASSDRDNEQFF.

This clonotype occurred a few times. The chain is built from TRBV20-1 and TRBJ1-5; no firm D call. The CDR3 is made up of 11 amino acids. Germline-derived CDR1 and CDR2 are DFQATT and SNEGSKA (reference sequence). With 2 bases removed from V and 5 bases from J, the gap between germline ends came to 4 bases. CDR3 bases: TGCAGTGCTAGACAGGATCAGCCCCAGCATTTT. It codes for CSARQDQPQHF.

This clonotype has ten or more counts. The chain joins TRBV10-3 to TRBJ2-5; tentative D call: TRBD1 (5 bases). The CDR3 has 19 amino acids. V was trimmed by 0 bases and J by 5 bases, leaving 25 bases between them. CDR1 and CDR2 from the germline V gene are ENHRY and SYGVKD. The CDR3 DNA follows: TGTGCCATCAGTGAGTCAGTTGTCCAAGGGCGTCTCAGGGCGGAGACCCAGTACTTC. Its translation: CAISESVVQGRLRAETQYF.

The sample holds many counts of this clonotype. J is TRBJ2-1 and V is TRBV6-6, with D perhaps matching TRBD2 (5 bases). Trimming took off 7 bases at V and 4 bases at J, with 20 bases between the two ends. Germline CDR1 is MNHNY and CDR2 is SVGAGI (reference sequence). The length of the CDR3 is 16 residues. The CDR3, as DNA: TGTGCCAGCACCAGAGAGAGGGCACCCCCTTACAATGAGCAGTTCTTC. Translated, it gives CASTRERAPPYNEQFF.

DNA for the CDR3: TGCAGTGCTCCAACAAAAACAGATACGCAGTATTTT. This codes for CSAPTKTDTQYF. This chain connects TRBV20-1 to TRBJ2-3, with D hard to call. The CDR3 extends over 12 amino acids. V dropped 5 bases and J dropped 3 bases, with 9 bases sitting between them. Germline CDR1 is DFQATT and CDR2 is SNEGSKA (reference sequence).

This clonotype was counted between two and nine times. The rearrangement uses TRBV6-6 and TRBJ1-1; 10 bases map to TRBD1. The germline V gene has CDR1 MNHNY and CDR2 SVGAGI (reference sequence). This CDR3 contains 14 residues. V trimming: 2 bases; J trimming: 8 bases; junction bases outside the gene matches: 5. The CDR3 nucleotides read TGTGCCAGCAGTTACGACAGGGGGCGGTCGGAAGCTTTCTTT. Amino acid sequence: CASSYDRGRSEAFF.

This clonotype was detected many times. The chain links TRBV10-3 to TRBJ1-5; D gene uncertain. Between the trimmed V and J ends, which lost 5 bases and 1 base, there was a span of 6 bases. This CDR3 comprises 13 residues. Germline V CDR1 and CDR2: ENHRY, SYGVKD. The CDR3 nucleotides are TGTGCCATCAGTACGGACAGCAATCAGCCCCAGCATTTT. Translating gives CAISTDSNQPQHF.

This clonotype has ten or more counts. The rearrangement uses TRBV20-1 and TRBJ2-3, with 10 bases matching TRBD2. The CDR3 has 16 amino acids. Looked up from germline, CDR1 is DFQATT and CDR2 is SNEGSKA (reference sequence). The junction had 9 bases not matched to a gene; V was cut back by 3 bases and J by 3 bases. CDR3 bases: TGCAGTGCTAGTAAAGCGGGAGGGCCTTTTACAGATACGCAGTATTTT. This codes for CSASKAGGPFTDTQYF.

CDR3 in amino acids: CASSQDPWATKESNEQFF. DNA of the CDR3: TGCGCCAGCAGCCAAGATCCGTGGGCGACCAAGGAAAGCAATGAGCAGTTCTTC. The chain carries TRBV4-3 and TRBJ2-1; no clear D. Germline V gives CDR1 LGHNA, CDR2 YSLEER. This CDR3 comprises 18 residues. The V and J ends lost 0 bases and 6 bases respectively, with 21 bases between them.

The sample holds many counts of this clonotype. CDR3 in amino acids: CSASRSSYEQYF. The CDR3 DNA reads TGCAGTGCTAGTCGCAGCTCCTACGAGCAGTACTTC. The chain carries TRBV20-1 and TRBJ2-7; D unresolved. V shed 3 bases and J shed 0 bases, with 6 bases lying between them. In germline, CDR1 is DFQATT, CDR2 SNEGSKA (reference sequence). This CDR3 has 12 residues.